This T cell receptor (beta chain) emerged from a study of blood T cell repertoires in COVID-19. Study-level background: Samples taken during acute and convalescent COVID-19 were collected in the United States, Italy and Spain.

The authors' processing: Amplification with reference gene primers provided the estimates of nucleated cell counts. Data came from immunoSEQ multiplex PCR; TCRdb stores just in-frame clones and leaves some out. That table gives V, J and clone size, and the DNA gave D and trimming. The repertoire holds 130,000 to 150,000 clones, with approximately 92% as singletons. The Seattle patients, enrolled during active infection, were followed longitudinally. This CDR3 has 12 amino acids. Germline-derived CDR1 and CDR2 are MNHEY and SMNVEV (reference sequence). The V gene lost 6 bases and the J gene lost 3 bases, with 9 bases spanning the gap.

This receptor was taken from a man in his late teens or twenties with COVID-19, enrolled during active disease. The material sequenced was peripheral blood. The rearrangement uses TRBV27 and TRBJ2-7; perhaps TRBD2 as D (5 bases). CDR3 in DNA: TGTGCCAGCAGCACGACTAACTACGAGCAGTACTTC. Its translation: CASSTTNYEQYF.